The text below deals with one TCR beta chain. This sample is drawn from a study of blood T cell repertoires in COVID-19. Study information: Specimens from acute and convalescent COVID-19 originated in the United States, Italy and Spain. Sources were T cells, B-cell-depleted T cells, or PBMCs; the material itself was cDNA or gDNA.

Individuals aged about 18 to 95 years were recruited from fewer than 25 US areas. Assignment of participants to cohorts was predicated upon participant-reported clinical history. V was shortened by 4 bases and J by 4 bases, with 10 bases between the two germline ends. Per germline, CDR1 SNHLY and CDR2 FYNNEI. This CDR3 comprises 14 residues. The repertoire was sequenced with immunoSEQ multiplex PCR; TCRdb's copy has only in-frame clones and lacks some. The data show fewer than 250,000 clones, 80% to 90% seen once. The chain recombines TRBV2 with TRBJ2-2; D might be TRBD1 (5 bases). The sequence was collected from a woman aged 25-40 years with acute COVID-19. The sample was PBMCs or T cells enriched from blood (not recorded which). CDR3 protein: CASSVAGPTGELFF. The CDR3 DNA reads TGTGCCAGCAGTGTTGCAGGGCCCACCGGGGAGCTGTTTTTT. The variable domain in full, with the rest retrieved from reference TRBV2 and TRBJ2-2, is EPEVTQTPSHQVTQMGQEVILRCVPISNHLYFYWYRQILGQKVEFLVSFYNNEISEKSEIFDDQFSVERPDGSNFTLKIRSTKLEDSAMYFCASSVAGPTGELFFGEGSRLTVL.